The rows below give T cell receptor beta chains drawn from one sample of a study of blood T cell repertoires in COVID-19. Here immunoSEQ multiplex PCR was the method, and the copy in TCRdb shows in-frame clones only, minus some. The sample consists of around 400,000 clones, nearly 90% of them appearing once. Material: PBMCs or T cells enriched from blood (not recorded which). The receptor source for this set is a woman aged 30 to 39 who had recovered from COVID-19. The CDR3 runs from the conserved cysteine through the conserved F or W. The D gene is left open where the match is weak. Size tells how often a clone was seen (once, few, many) or the class of an expanded clone, and some rows leave it out.

size,V,D,J,DNA,CDR3
.,TRBV6-5,.,TRBJ2-2,TGTGCCAGCAGTTACTCAATAGAGGGGGAGCTGTTTTTT,CASSYSIEGELFF
.,TRBV28,.,TRBJ1-2,TGTGCCACCTCTGAGGGGACTCACTATGGCTACACCTTC,CATSEGTHYGYTF
.,TRBV9,.,TRBJ1-4,TGTGCCAGCGGAATAGGGGGGGATGAAAAACTGTTTTTT,CASGIGGDEKLFF
.,TRBV11-2,.,TRBJ2-5,TGTGCCAGCAGCTTAGGTGTTGGGCTAGCGAAAGAGACCCAGTACTTC,CASSLGVGLAKETQYF
.,TRBV10-3,TRBD1,TRBJ2-7,TGTGCCATCAGTGAGGGACAGGGCAACGAGCAGTACTTC,CAISEGQGNEQYF
.,TRBV28,.,TRBJ1-2,TGTGCCAGCAGTTTAGGCCAGAATGGTTATGGCTACACCTTC,CASSLGQNGYGYTF
.,TRBV7-6,.,TRBJ2-2,TGTGCCAGCAGCATCACCAGGGGATGGACCGGGGAGCTGTTTTTT,CASSITRGWTGELFF
.,TRBV30,TRBD1,TRBJ2-7,TGTGCCTCGACTGCGACAGGGGACTACGAGCAGTACTTC,CASTATGDYEQYF
few,TRBV7-2,.,TRBJ1-3,TGTGCCAGCAGCCCATGGGGGGGTGGAAACACCATATATTTT,CASSPWGGGNTIYF
.,TRBV24-1,TRBD2,TRBJ2-1,TGTGCCACCGGCCGGGGGGAGCTGAACAATGAGCAGTTCTTC,CATGRGELNNEQFF
.,TRBV6-6,TRBD2,TRBJ2-3,TGTGCCAGCAGTCCGATTCGGAGCGGGAGGCCGATGAATACGCAGTATTTT,CASSPIRSGRPMNTQYF
.,TRBV4-2,.,TRBJ1-6,TGTGCCAGCAGCCCCTTGGCGGGGGGCGTTTCACCCCTCCACTTT,CASSPLAGGVSPLHF
few,TRBV4-2,.,TRBJ1-3,TGTGCCAGCAGCCAACCCCCCCGAACCGCCGGGGTCGCTGGAAACACCATATATTTT,CASSQPPRTAGVAGNTIYF
.,TRBV27,.,TRBJ2-5,TGTGCCAGCAGCCTCGACAGGGGAGGGCAAGAGACCCAGTACTTC,CASSLDRGGQETQYF
.,TRBV5-5,TRBD1,TRBJ1-1,TGTGCCAGCAGCCGGGCCCCCGGGACAGGGGCGATGGCTGAAGCTTTCTTT,CASSRAPGTGAMAEAFF
.,TRBV23-1,.,TRBJ1-2,TGCGCCAGCAGCATGAAAGGGGGTACCTATGGCTACACCTTC,CASSMKGGTYGYTF
.,TRBV7-7,.,TRBJ2-1,TGTGCTAGCAGCCCCCAGGAGCCCCTAGCGCACTACAATGAGCAGTTCTTC,CASSPQEPLAHYNEQFF
.,TRBV14,.,TRBJ1-1,TGTGCCAGCAGCCTAGACAGGAACACTGAAGCTTTCTTT,CASSLDRNTEAFF
.,TRBV18,.,TRBJ1-1,TGTGCCAGCTCACCACCGGCAGGAACGATGAACACTGAAGCTTTCTTT,CASSPPAGTMNTEAFF
once,TRBV19,.,TRBJ2-3,TGTGCCAGTAAGTCTGCAGGGTCAGATACGCAGTATTTT,CASKSAGSDTQYF
many,TRBV15,TRBD1,TRBJ1-5,TGTGCCACCAGCCCCCCCGGGACAGGGGTTCAGCCCCAGCATTTT,CATSPPGTGVQPQHF
.,TRBV6-1,TRBD2,TRBJ2-7,TGTGCCAGCAGTGAAGGGACTAGCGGCTCCTACGAGCAGTACTTC,CASSEGTSGSYEQYF
.,TRBV19,TRBD1,TRBJ1-5,TGTGCCAGTAGACTTAAAGACAGGGGGCTTGGCAATCAGCCCCAGCATTTT,CASRLKDRGLGNQPQHF
.,TRBV27,.,TRBJ2-7,TGTGCCAGCAGGCACCGGGACTGGACCGGCGAGCAGTACTTC,CASRHRDWTGEQYF
.,TRBV5-4,TRBD1,TRBJ1-1,TGTGCCAGCAGTCCCGGACAGGGAATGAGAAGCACTGAAGCTTTCTTT,CASSPGQGMRSTEAFF
.,TRBV18,TRBD1,TRBJ2-5,TGTGCCAGCTCGAAGGGGACAGGGGTATTGGAGACCCAGTACTTC,CASSKGTGVLETQYF
.,TRBV7-2,.,TRBJ1-6,TGTGCCAGCCAACAAACACGGGTGAATAATTCACCCCTCCACTTT,CASQQTRVNNSPLHF
.,TRBV29-1,.,TRBJ1-2,TGCAGCGTTGTAAACAGTCCCTATGGCTACACCTTC,CSVVNSPYGYTF
once,TRBV28,TRBD1,TRBJ2-7,TGTGCCAGCAGTCCCAGGGACAGGGAATACGAGCAGTACTTC,CASSPRDREYEQYF
.,TRBV7-9,TRBD2,TRBJ2-2,TGTGCCAGCAGGCCCGGGACTAGTTTTTCCACCGGGGAGCTGTTTTTT,CASRPGTSFSTGELFF
.,TRBV29-1,.,TRBJ1-2,TGCAGCGCCGATGACAGATTAGGGGGCTACACCTTC,CSADDRLGGYTF
.,TRBV19,TRBD1,TRBJ2-2,TGTGCCAGTTGGGACAGATTTTCTACCGGGGAGCTGTTTTTT,CASWDRFSTGELFF
.,TRBV27,.,TRBJ1-6,TGTGCCAGCAGTTTCAGTAATCGGCGCGGGGATAATTCACCCCTCCACTTT,CASSFSNRRGDNSPLHF
few,TRBV10-3,.,TRBJ1-1,TGTGCCATCAGTGAGTCCGTAGCGGGCAACACTGAAGCTTTCTTT,CAISESVAGNTEAFF